One and the same sample provided the 12 T cell receptor beta chains below, sequenced in a study of monozygotic twins with inflammatory bowel disease. TCRdb re-called the 5' RACE reads; every CDR3 protein appears as one record, without DNA. Recorded for this sample: approximately 400,000 distinct CDR3 sequences. The sample taken for sequencing was blood. All receptors come from a human donor with ulcerative colitis or Crohn's disease, or a healthy co-twin of an affected twin (not recorded which).

V is TRBV4-2 and J is TRBJ1-5; TCRdb outputs TRBD1, but without DNA this stays unchecked. There are 14 residues in the CDR3. CDR1 and CDR2 (germline): LGHNA, YNFKEQ. CDR3 loop: CASSRQGDGQPQHF.

The J gene is TRBJ1-1, the V gene TRBV30; checking the TCRdb D call of TRBD1 is not possible without DNA. CDR1 and CDR2 from the germline V gene are GTSNPN and SVGIG (reference sequence). The CDR3 has 12 amino acids. The CDR3 sequence is CAWKGVLTEAFF.

J is TRBJ2-7 and V is TRBV6-6. CDR3 length: 14 amino acids. Germline V lookup: CDR1 MNHNY, CDR2 SVGAGI (reference sequence). The CDR3 sequence: CASSSTVSSYEQYF.

V usage is TRBV14 and J usage is TRBJ2-2; TCRdb's D call of TRBD1 is untestable without DNA. The CDR3 loop spans 15 amino acids. Germline CDR1 is SGHDN and CDR2 is FVKESK. The CDR3 here is CASSRRQPATGELFF.

The CDR3 reads CASSYSARGATEAFF. The chain recombines TRBV6-5 with TRBJ1-1; TCRdb returns TRBD1, unconfirmable since there is no DNA. The CDR3 has 15 residues. Per the germline V gene, CDR1 is MNHEY and CDR2 is SVGAGI.

The CDR3 loop is CAISGTGQTYEQYF. The genes are TRBV10-3 and TRBJ2-7; without DNA, the TCRdb call of TRBD1 cannot be checked. There are 14 residues in the CDR3. Germline V gives CDR1 ENHRY, CDR2 SYGVKD.

The chain uses TRBV18 and TRBJ2-1. CDR1 is KGHSH and CDR2 is LQKENI in the germline V gene. The CDR3 runs to 15 residues. The CDR3 spells CASSPEQRSYNEQFF.

The chain uses TRBV30 and TRBJ2-7; checking the TCRdb D call of TRBD2 is not possible without DNA. This CDR3 comprises 14 residues. Germline values: CDR1 GTSNPN, CDR2 SVGIG (reference sequence). The CDR3 here is CAWATSGGIYEQYF. Full variable domain (outside the CDR3, taken from reference TRBV30 and TRBJ2-7): SQTIHQWPATLVQPVGSPLSLECTVEGTSNPNLYWYRQAAGRGLQLLFYSVGIGQISSEVPQNLSASRPQDRQFILSSKKLLLSDSGFYLCAWATSGGIYEQYFGPGTRLTVT.

V is TRBV12-3 or TRBV12-4 and J is TRBJ1-4; no DNA is available, so the TRBD1 call from TCRdb remains unchecked. This CDR3 region has 15 residues. CDR3: CASSRGQGRKIELFF.

The V and J genes are TRBV19 and TRBJ2-2; TCRdb picks TRBD2, but there is no DNA to check that call. The CDR3 consists of 16 residues. Germline CDR1 LNHDA, CDR2 SQIVND (reference sequence). The CDR3 loop reads CASSPEKTSGAGELFF.

This sequence joins TRBV6-1 and TRBJ1-2; the D gene TCRdb calls, TRBD1, cannot be checked with no DNA. The length of the CDR3 is 11 residues. Germline CDR1 and CDR2: MNHNS and SASEGT. This chain's CDR3 is CASSEVAGGAF.

This chain's CDR3 is CSAEQGEIDEQYF. The chain recombines TRBV20-1 with TRBJ2-7; TCRdb gives TRBD1 as the D gene, but with no DNA this cannot be confirmed. Germline V gene lookup returns CDR1 DFQATT and CDR2 SNEGSKA (reference sequence). This CDR3 is 13 amino acids long.